This T cell receptor (beta chain) was captured by sequencing in a study of molecular identifiers for immune sequencing clone quantification. Points from the study as a whole: Even with about a million naive cells present, spiked Jurkat TCR RNA from one cell was reportedly detectable. Clones above 20 RNA copies contained over 97% of effector molecules but under 1% of naive ones.

This clonotype has just a few counts. Its antigen is currently unknown. TCRdb processed the PCR reads anew with MiXCR; each CDR3 protein has one entry. The table shows approximately 500,000 distinct CDR3 sequences, with around 25% occurring only once. The TCR originated in a human donor in good health. Some libraries in this study had Jurkat cell RNA spiked in. The sequencing input was naive CD8+ T cells from blood, with Jurkat cell RNA spiked in. Subset denoted: FACS-sorted CD8+CD4-CCR7+CD45RA+ naive T cells.

DNA for the CDR3: TGTGCCAGCAGTTACGATGGGGGATGGCCCTATAATTCACCCCTCCACTTT. As protein: CASSYDGGWPYNSPLHF. The chain combines TRBV6-5 with TRBJ1-6; tentative D call: TRBD1 (5 bases). V lost 2 bases and J lost 2, with 13 bases in between. This CDR3 is 17 amino acids long. Germline V gene sequence: CDR1 MNHEY, CDR2 SVGAGI.